The source of this T cell receptor beta chain is a study of regulatory T cells in long-lasting Graves disease. Study-wide findings and caveats: Patients with persistent Graves' had lower TCR diversity than newly diagnosed patients.

The length of the CDR3 is 21 residues. In germline, CDR1 is SGHRS, CDR2 YFSETQ. The J segment lost 1 base and the V segment lost 2 bases, leaving 17 bases of the junction unmatched. A word on this clonotype: Its target is not known.

Described time point: newly diagnosed GD, antithyroid drugs for less than 3 months. Extracted RNA from PBMCs served as the source of the TCR library. Assembly of TCR beta libraries relied on iRepertoire HTBI primers together with Arm-PCR of CDR3 regions. TCRdb passed the multiplex PCR reads through MiXCR, listing each CDR3 protein once. This table holds a few hundred thousand distinct CDR3 sequences, 13% found once. This sample also belongs to another study, concerning T cells in Graves' hyperthyroidism and ophthalmopathy.

The sequence came from a man aged 30-40 years with Graves disease. This specimen consisted of peripheral blood mononuclear cells (PBMCs), obtained at new diagnosis, from a patient treated with antithyroid drugs. The V gene is TRBV5-1, the J gene TRBJ2-3; 12 bases line up with TRBD2. CDR3 nucleotide sequence: TGCGCCAGCAGCTTTGAAGGTCGGAGACTAGCGGGAGTGAGAGGCACAGATACGCAGTATTTT. Translated: CASSFEGRRLAGVRGTDTQYF. The full variable domain, completed using reference TRBV5-1 and TRBJ2-3, is KAGVTQTPRYLIKTRGQQVTLSCSPISGHRSVSWYQQTPGQGLQFLFEYFSETQRNKGNFPGRFSGRQFSNSRSEMNVSTLELGDSALYLCASSFEGRRLAGVRGTDTQYFGPGTRLTVL.